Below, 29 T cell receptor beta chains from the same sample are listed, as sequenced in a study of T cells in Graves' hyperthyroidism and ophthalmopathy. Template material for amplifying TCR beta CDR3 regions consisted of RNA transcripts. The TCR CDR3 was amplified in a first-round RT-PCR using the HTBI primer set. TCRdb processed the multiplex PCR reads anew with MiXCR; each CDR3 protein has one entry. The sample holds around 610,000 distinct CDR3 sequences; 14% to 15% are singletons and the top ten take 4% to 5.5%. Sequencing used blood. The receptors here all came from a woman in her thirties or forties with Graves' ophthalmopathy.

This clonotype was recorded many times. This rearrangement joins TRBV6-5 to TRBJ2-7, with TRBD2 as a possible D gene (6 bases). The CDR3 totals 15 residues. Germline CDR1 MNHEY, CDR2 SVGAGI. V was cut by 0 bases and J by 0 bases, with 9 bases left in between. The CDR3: CASSYSGGTSYEQYF. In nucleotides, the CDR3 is TGTGCCAGCAGTTACTCGGGCGGGACCTCCTACGAGCAGTACTTC.

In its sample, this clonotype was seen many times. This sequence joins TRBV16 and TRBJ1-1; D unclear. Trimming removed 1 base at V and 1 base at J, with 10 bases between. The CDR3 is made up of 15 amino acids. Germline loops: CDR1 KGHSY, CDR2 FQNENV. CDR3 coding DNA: TGTGCCAGCAGCCAATTAATGATCAGGAACACTGAAGCTTTCTTT. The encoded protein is CASSQLMIRNTEAFF.

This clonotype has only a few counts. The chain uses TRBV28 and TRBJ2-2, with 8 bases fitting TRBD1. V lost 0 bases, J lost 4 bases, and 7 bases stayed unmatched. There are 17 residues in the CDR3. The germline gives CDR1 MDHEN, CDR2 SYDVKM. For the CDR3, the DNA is TGTGCCAGCAGTTTATGGTCAGGGGGCATCAGCACCGGGGAGCTGTTTTTT. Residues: CASSLWSGGISTGELFF.

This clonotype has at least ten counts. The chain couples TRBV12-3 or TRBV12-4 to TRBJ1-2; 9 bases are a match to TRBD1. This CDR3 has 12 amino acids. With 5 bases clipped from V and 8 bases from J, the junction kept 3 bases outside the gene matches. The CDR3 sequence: CASSGDREGYTF. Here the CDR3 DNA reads TGTGCCAGCAGTGGGGACAGGGAAGGCTACACCTTC.

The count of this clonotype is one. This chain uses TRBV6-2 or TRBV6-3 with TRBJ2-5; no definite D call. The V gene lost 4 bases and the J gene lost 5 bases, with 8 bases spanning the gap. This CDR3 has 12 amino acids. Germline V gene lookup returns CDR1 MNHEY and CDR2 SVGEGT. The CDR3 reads CASSSSYETQYF. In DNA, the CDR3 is TGTGCCAGCAGTTCCTCTTACGAGACCCAGTACTTC.

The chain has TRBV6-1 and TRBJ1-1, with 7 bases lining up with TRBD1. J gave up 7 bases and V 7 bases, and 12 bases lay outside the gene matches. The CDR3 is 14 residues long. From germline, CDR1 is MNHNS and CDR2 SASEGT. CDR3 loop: CASNPRGGQGEAFF. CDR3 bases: TGTGCCAGCAACCCCAGGGGGGGGCAGGGTGAAGCTTTCTTT.

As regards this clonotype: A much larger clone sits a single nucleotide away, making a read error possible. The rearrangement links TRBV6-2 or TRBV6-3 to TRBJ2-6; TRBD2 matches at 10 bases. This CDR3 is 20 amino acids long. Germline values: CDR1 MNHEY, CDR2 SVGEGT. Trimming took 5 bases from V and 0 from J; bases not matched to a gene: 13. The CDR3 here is CASSPGVAGGFNSGANVLTF. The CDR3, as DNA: TGTGCCAGCAGTCCTGGGGTAGCGGGAGGCTTCAACTCTGGGGCCAACGTCCTGACTTTC.

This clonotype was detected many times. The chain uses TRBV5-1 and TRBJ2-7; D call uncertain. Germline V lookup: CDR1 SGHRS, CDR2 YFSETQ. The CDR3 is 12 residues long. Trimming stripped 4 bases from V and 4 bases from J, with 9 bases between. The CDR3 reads CASSRSQYEQYF. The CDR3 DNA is TGCGCCAGCAGCCGGTCCCAGTACGAGCAGTACTTC.

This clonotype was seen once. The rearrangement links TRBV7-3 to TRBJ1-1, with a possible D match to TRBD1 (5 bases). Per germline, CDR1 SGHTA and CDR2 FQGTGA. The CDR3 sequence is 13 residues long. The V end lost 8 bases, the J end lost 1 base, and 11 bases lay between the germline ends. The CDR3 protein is CASSKRGNTEAFF. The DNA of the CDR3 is TGTGCCAGCTCAAAGAGGGGGAACACTGAAGCTTTCTTT.

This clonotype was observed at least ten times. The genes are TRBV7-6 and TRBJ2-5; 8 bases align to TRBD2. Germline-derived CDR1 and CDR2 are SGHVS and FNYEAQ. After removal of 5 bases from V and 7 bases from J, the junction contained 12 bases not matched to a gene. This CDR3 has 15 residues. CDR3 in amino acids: CASSPATSAGGTQYF. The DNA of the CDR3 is TGTGCCAGCAGCCCCGCGACTAGTGCGGGGGGGACCCAGTACTTC.

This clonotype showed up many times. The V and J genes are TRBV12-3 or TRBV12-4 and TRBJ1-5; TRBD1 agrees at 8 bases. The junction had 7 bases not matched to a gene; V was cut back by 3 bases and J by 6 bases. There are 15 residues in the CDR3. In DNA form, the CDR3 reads TGTGCCAGCAGTTTGTGGACAGGGACGGGTCAGCCCCAGCATTTT. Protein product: CASSLWTGTGQPQHF.

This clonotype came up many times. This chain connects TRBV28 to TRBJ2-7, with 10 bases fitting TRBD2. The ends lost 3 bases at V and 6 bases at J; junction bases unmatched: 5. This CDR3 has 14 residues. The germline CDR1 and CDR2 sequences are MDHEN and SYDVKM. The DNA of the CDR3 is TGTGCCAGCAGTTTCCGCAGCGGGAGGGCCGAGCAGTACTTC. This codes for CASSFRSGRAEQYF.

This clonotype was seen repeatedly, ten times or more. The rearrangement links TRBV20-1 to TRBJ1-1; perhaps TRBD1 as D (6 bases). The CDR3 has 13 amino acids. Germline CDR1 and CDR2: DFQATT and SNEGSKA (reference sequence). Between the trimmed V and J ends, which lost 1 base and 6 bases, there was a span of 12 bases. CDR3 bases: TGCAGTGCTAGAGGCGGAAAGGGGGCTGAAGCTTTCTTT. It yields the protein CSARGGKGAEAFF.

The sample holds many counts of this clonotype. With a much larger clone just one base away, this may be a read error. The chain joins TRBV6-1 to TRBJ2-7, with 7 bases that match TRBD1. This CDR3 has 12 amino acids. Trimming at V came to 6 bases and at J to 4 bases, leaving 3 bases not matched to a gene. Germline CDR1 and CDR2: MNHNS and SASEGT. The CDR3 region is CASSRDRYEQYF. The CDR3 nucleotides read TGTGCCAGCAGCCGGGACAGATACGAGCAGTACTTC.

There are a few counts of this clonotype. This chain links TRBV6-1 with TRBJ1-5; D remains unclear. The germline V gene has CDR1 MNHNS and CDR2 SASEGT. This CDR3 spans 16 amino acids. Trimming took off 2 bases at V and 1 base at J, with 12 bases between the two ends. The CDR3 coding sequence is TGTGCCAGCAGTGAAAGGTTAGGGCTGAGCAATCAGCCCCAGCATTTT. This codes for CASSERLGLSNQPQHF.

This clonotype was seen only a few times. The CDR3 is CATSRSGGDTQYF. The CDR3 DNA reads TGTGCCACCAGCAGATCCGGGGGAGATACGCAGTATTTT. This rearrangement joins TRBV15 to TRBJ2-3, with D maybe TRBD2 (6 bases). The V and J ends lost 2 bases and 5 bases respectively, with 8 bases between them. The CDR3 runs 13 residues. Germline V gene sequence: CDR1 LNHNV, CDR2 YYDKDF (reference sequence). The variable domain in full, completed from reference TRBV15 and TRBJ2-3, reads DAMVIQNPRYQVTQFGKPVTLSCSQTLNHNVMYWYQQKSSQAPKLLFHYYDKDFNNEADTPDNFQSRRPNTSFCFLDIRSPGLGDTAMYLCATSRSGGDTQYFGPGTRLTVL.

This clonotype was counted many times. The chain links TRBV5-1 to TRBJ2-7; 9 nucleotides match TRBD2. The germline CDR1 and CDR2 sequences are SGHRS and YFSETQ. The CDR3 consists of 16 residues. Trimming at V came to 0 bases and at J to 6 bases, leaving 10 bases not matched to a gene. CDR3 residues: CASSLANSGSRGEQYF. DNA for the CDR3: TGCGCCAGCAGCTTGGCTAATAGCGGGAGTAGGGGCGAGCAGTACTTC.

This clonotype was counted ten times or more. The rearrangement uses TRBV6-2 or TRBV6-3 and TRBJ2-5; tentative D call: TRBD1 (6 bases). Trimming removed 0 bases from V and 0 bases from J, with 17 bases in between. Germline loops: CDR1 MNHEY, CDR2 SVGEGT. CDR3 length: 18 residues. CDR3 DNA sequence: TGTGCCAGCAGTTACTCGACCGGGACACTAAAGTACCAAGAGACCCAGTACTTC. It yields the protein CASSYSTGTLKYQETQYF.

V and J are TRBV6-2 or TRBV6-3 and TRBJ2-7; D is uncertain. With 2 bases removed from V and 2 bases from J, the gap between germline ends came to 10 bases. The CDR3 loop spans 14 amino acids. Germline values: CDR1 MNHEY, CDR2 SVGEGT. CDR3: CASSYESLAYEQYF. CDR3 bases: TGTGCCAGCAGTTACGAAAGCCTAGCCTACGAGCAGTACTTC.

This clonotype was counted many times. The CDR3 sequence: CASSAGLAGPYEQYF. DNA of the CDR3: TGTGCCAGCAGCGCGGGACTAGCGGGACCCTACGAGCAGTACTTC. The chain combines TRBV5-6 with TRBJ2-7; 13 positions match TRBD2. The CDR3 contains 15 residues. Losses at the gene ends were 4 bases for V and 2 bases for J; bases not matched to a gene: 3. Looked up from germline, CDR1 is SGHDT and CDR2 is YYEEEE.

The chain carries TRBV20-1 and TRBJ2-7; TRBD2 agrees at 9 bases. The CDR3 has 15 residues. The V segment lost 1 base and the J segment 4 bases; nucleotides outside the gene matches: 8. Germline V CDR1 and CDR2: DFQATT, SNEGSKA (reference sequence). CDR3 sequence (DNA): TGCAGTGCTAGAGGAGCGGGAGGCTTTTTTTACGAGCAGTACTTC. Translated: CSARGAGGFFYEQYF.

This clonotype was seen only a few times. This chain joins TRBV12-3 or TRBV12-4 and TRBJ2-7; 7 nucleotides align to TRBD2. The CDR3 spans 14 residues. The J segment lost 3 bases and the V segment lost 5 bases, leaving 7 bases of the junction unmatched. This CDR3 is CASSQRDPFYEQYF. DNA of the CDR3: TGTGCCAGCAGTCAGCGGGACCCCTTCTACGAGCAGTACTTC.

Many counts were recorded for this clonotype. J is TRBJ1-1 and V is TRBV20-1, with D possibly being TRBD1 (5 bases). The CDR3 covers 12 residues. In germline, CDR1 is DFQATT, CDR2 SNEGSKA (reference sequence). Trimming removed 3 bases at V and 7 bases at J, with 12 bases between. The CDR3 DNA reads TGCAGTGCTAGCGACAGAAAGTATGAAGCTTTCTTT. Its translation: CSASDRKYEAFF.

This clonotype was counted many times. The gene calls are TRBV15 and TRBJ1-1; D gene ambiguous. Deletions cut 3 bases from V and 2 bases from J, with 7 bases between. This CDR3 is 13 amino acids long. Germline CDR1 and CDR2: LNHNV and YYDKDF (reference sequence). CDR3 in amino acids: CATSRAVNTEAFF. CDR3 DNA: TGTGCCACCAGCAGGGCAGTAAACACTGAAGCTTTCTTT.

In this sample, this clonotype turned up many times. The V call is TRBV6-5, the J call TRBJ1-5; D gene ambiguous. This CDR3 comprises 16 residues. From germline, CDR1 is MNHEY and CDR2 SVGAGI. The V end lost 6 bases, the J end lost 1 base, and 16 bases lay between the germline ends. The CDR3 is CASSRRPEESNQPQHF. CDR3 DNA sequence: TGTGCCAGCAGCCGAAGACCTGAGGAGAGCAATCAGCCCCAGCATTTT.

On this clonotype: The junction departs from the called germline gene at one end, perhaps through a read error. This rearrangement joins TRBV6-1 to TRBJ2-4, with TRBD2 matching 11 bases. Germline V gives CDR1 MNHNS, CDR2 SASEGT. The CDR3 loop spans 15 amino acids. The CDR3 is CASRELAGAKDIQYF. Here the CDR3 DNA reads TGTGCCAGCAGGGAACTAGCGGGAGCCAAAGACATTCAGTACTTC.

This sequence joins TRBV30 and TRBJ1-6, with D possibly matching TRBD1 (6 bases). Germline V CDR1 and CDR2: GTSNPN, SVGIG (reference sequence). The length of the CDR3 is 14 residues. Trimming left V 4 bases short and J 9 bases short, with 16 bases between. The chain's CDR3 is CAWTLGQGSSPLHF. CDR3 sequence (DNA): TGTGCCTGGACCCTGGGCCAGGGGAGTTCACCCCTCCACTTT.

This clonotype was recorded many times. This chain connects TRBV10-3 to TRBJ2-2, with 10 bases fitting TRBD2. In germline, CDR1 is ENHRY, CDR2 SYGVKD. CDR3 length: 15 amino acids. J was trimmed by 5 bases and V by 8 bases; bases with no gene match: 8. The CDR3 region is CAIGLQLAGTGELFF. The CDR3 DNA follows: TGTGCCATCGGGTTACAACTAGCGGGAACCGGGGAGCTGTTTTTT.

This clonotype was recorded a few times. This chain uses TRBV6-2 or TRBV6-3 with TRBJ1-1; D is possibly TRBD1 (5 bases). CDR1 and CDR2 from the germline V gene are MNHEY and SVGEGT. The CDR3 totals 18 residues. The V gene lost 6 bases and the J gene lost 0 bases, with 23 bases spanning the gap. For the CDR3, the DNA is TGTGCCAGCAGCTCCCTGTGGGGGGGAGGGAAGGTGAACACTGAAGCTTTCTTT. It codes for CASSSLWGGGKVNTEAFF.